These 16 T cell receptor beta chains came from one sample sequenced in a study of blood T cell repertoires in COVID-19. Clones were read by immunoSEQ multiplex PCR, and TCRdb kept only the in-frame ones, dropping some. This sample has about 140,000 clones, with 70% to 80% found just once. Sequenced: peripheral blood. The receptor source for this set is a woman in her forties or fifties with active or convalescent COVID-19.

This clone was recorded a few times. The chain joins TRBV27 to TRBJ1-1; D is undetermined. Per the germline V gene, CDR1 is MNHEY and CDR2 is SMNVEV (reference sequence). Trimming removed 0 bases from V and 0 bases from J, with 5 bases in between. This CDR3 region has 14 residues. The CDR3 loop is CASSLSVLNTEAFF. The CDR3 coding sequence is TGTGCCAGCAGTTTATCCGTCCTGAACACTGAAGCTTTCTTT.

This clone was seen a few times. The chain links TRBV7-2 to TRBJ2-1; 13 bases fit TRBD2. Germline V gives CDR1 SGHTA, CDR2 FQGNSA. V lost 5 bases to trimming and J lost 4 bases; unmatched junction nucleotides: 2. The CDR3 extends over 15 amino acids. The CDR3 here is CASSATSGGYNEQFF. The DNA of the CDR3 is TGTGCCAGCAGCGCGACTAGCGGGGGGTACAATGAGCAGTTCTTC.

This chain connects TRBV7-7 to TRBJ2-5; TRBD2 aligns across 9 bases. Germline V gene sequence: CDR1 SSHAT, CDR2 FNYEAQ (reference sequence). CDR3 length: 16 residues. J gave up 2 bases and V 1 base, and 5 bases lay outside the gene matches. Written as DNA, the CDR3 is TGTGCCAGCAGCTTAGGTATTAGCGGGGGACAAGAGACCCAGTACTTC. Encoded protein: CASSLGISGGQETQYF.

V gene TRBV12-3 or TRBV12-4 combines with J gene TRBJ2-7; tentative D call: TRBD1 (6 bases). The CDR3 has 13 residues. V shed 6 bases and J shed 5 bases, with 14 bases lying between them. DNA for the CDR3: TGTGCCAGCAGCATCAACAGGGATGACGAGCAGTACTTC. Translated: CASSINRDDEQYF.

The sample holds one count of this clone. The junction differs from germline at one of its ends, possibly a read error. V usage is TRBV20-1 and J usage is TRBJ2-1; maybe TRBD2 (6 bases). This CDR3 region has 11 residues. Germline CDR1 is DFQATT and CDR2 is SNEGSKA (reference sequence). The CDR3 nucleotides read TGCAGTGCGCGGGGCAGGGCAGGGTCAATCTTC. It codes for CSARGRAGSIF.

There are a few counts of this clone. The CDR3 DNA sequence: TGTGCCAGCAGCTCCGGTCTAGCGGGATATGTGACCTACAATGAGCAGTTCTTC. This sequence encodes CASSSGLAGYVTYNEQFF. The rearrangement links TRBV5-4 to TRBJ2-1, with 9 bases lining up with TRBD2. J gave up 2 bases and V 3 bases, and 12 bases lay outside the gene matches. Germline assignment: CDR1 SGHNT and CDR2 YYREEE (reference sequence). CDR3 length: 18 residues.

The chain is built from TRBV27 and TRBJ1-1; no clear D gene. There are 13 residues in the CDR3. Germline V lookup: CDR1 MNHEY, CDR2 SMNVEV (reference sequence). With 6 bases removed from V and 1 base from J, the gap between germline ends came to 9 bases. This chain's CDR3 is CASSQNRNTEAFF. The CDR3 bases are TGTGCCAGCAGCCAGAACAGGAACACTGAAGCTTTCTTT.

This clone was detected once. This rearrangement joins TRBV11-3 to TRBJ2-1; 12 positions agree with TRBD2. V lost 5 bases and J lost 7; bases outside the gene matches: 6. The CDR3 runs 15 residues. Per the germline V gene, CDR1 is SGHNT and CDR2 is YENEEA. CDR3 sequence: CASSPGLAGTNEQFF. CDR3 DNA sequence: TGTGCCAGCAGCCCCGGACTAGCGGGAACAAATGAGCAGTTCTTC.

This chain uses TRBV19 with TRBJ1-5, with TRBD1 as a possible D gene (6 bases). The CDR3 length is 11 residues. Trimming shortened V by 5 bases and J by 11 bases, and 10 bases separated the two germline ends. The germline gives CDR1 LNHDA, CDR2 SQIVND (reference sequence). CDR3 sequence: CASSFDRTQHF. The CDR3 DNA follows: TGTGCCAGTAGTTTCGACAGGACCCAGCATTTT.

This rearrangement joins TRBV7-2 to TRBJ2-1; 7 nucleotides line up with TRBD2. J gave up 4 bases and V 2 bases, and 5 bases lay outside the gene matches. The CDR3 runs to 15 residues. CDR1 is SGHTA, CDR2 FQGNSA, per germline. Here the CDR3 DNA reads TGTGCCAGCAGCTTATGGCTAGCGGAATACAATGAGCAGTTCTTC. Protein: CASSLWLAEYNEQFF.

The V call is TRBV7-6, the J call TRBJ2-3; 10 bases line up with TRBD2. Germline V gene sequence: CDR1 SGHVS, CDR2 FNYEAQ. CDR3 length: 17 amino acids. Trimming cost V 0 bases and J 1 base; bases outside gene matches: 4. CDR3 DNA: TGTGCCAGCAGCTTAGCGGTAGCGGGGGGCCGCACAGATACGCAGTATTTT. This encodes CASSLAVAGGRTDTQYF. The full variable domain, its missing parts supplied by reference TRBV7-6 and TRBJ2-3, is GAGVSQSPRYKVTKRGQDVALRCDPISGHVSLYWYRQALGQGPEFLTYFNYEAQQDKSGLPNDRFSAERPEGSISTLTIQRTEQRDSAMYRCASSLAVAGGRTDTQYFGPGTRLTVL.

This clone was counted between two and nine times. The rearrangement uses TRBV19 and TRBJ2-4; possible D gene TRBD1, 6 bases. CDR1 and CDR2 (germline): LNHDA, SQIVND (reference sequence). The CDR3 has 20 residues. Trimming left V 0 bases short and J 0 bases short, with 21 bases between. CDR3: CASSIDGSRSGQLAKNIQYF. The CDR3 DNA reads as TGTGCCAGTAGTATAGATGGGTCTCGGAGCGGACAGCTAGCCAAAAACATTCAGTACTTC.

As for this clone: At one boundary the junction diverges from the germline segment, which might be a read error. The gene calls are TRBV7-7 and TRBJ2-1, with 10 bases aligning to TRBD2. The CDR3 runs 15 residues. Germline CDR1 is SSHAT and CDR2 is FNYEAQ (reference sequence). DNA for the CDR3: TGTGCTAGCAGCGCAGGGACTAGCGCTTACAATGAGCAGTTCTTC. Its protein is CASSAGTSAYNEQFF.

This clone came up once. The chain links TRBV6-5 to TRBJ2-3, with D possibly TRBD2 on 6 matching bases. The CDR3 length is 15 residues. V gave up 8 bases and J gave up 6 bases, with 21 bases separating them. Germline assignment: CDR1 MNHEY and CDR2 SVGAGI. The CDR3 region is CASGGTGINKDTQYF. The CDR3 region has the DNA TGTGCCAGCGGGGGGACGGGGATAAATAAGGATACGCAGTATTTT.

This chain connects TRBV6-5 to TRBJ1-1, with D perhaps matching TRBD1 (6 bases). Trimming pared 8 bases from V and 1 base from J, leaving 17 bases between. Germline CDR1 reads MNHEY; CDR2 reads SVGAGI. The CDR3 extends over 15 amino acids. The CDR3 bases are TGTGCCAGCGGTTCCCAGGGGTTTGGGAACACTGAAGCTTTCTTT. This encodes CASGSQGFGNTEAFF.

The rearrangement joins TRBV25-1 to TRBJ2-1, with D tentatively TRBD2 (7 bases). The CDR3 totals 15 residues. V shed 10 bases and J shed 4 bases, with 20 bases lying between them. Germline V gene lookup returns CDR1 MGHDK and CDR2 SYGVNS. For the CDR3, the DNA is TGTGCCAACTGGGGAGGCGGGGGCTTATACAATGAGCAGTTCTTC. Protein sequence: CANWGGGGLYNEQFF.